The 13 T cell receptor beta chains given below trace back to one sample, sequenced in a study of blood T cells in healthy people across ages. The second PCR ran roughly 6 to 11 cycles with a sample-barcoded 5' primer and J-beta primers. A single record per CDR3 protein comes from TCRdb applying MiXCR to the 5' RACE reads. The data hold 700,000 to 850,000 distinct CDR3 sequences, with 53% observed a single time. The specimen sequenced was blood. These receptor sequences come from a man at least 80 years old in good health.

J is TRBJ2-7 and V is TRBV12-3 or TRBV12-4, with a tentative D call TRBD2 (6 bases). Trimming cost V 3 bases and J 2 bases, with 11 bases left between them. This CDR3 contains 14 residues. The CDR3 loop is CASSFGGTTYEQYF. The CDR3 DNA follows: TGTGCCAGCAGTTTTGGCGGGACCACCTACGAGCAGTACTTC.

V usage is TRBV6-4 and J usage is TRBJ2-7; 7 bases match TRBD1. The ends lost 3 bases at V and 6 bases at J; junction bases unmatched: 5. The germline gives CDR1 MRHNA, CDR2 SNTAGT. The CDR3 is 13 residues long. CDR3 nucleotide sequence: TGTGCCAGCAGTGAAAACAGGGGCTCCGAGCAGTACTTC. Protein product: CASSENRGSEQYF.

The chain joins TRBV2 to TRBJ1-1; 8 bases line up with TRBD1. J was trimmed by 3 bases and V by 6 bases; bases with no gene match: 9. Germline lookup yields CDR1 SNHLY and CDR2 FYNNEI. CDR3 length: 15 amino acids. CDR3 bases: TGTGCCAGCAGCTTGGCAGGGGGCGACCACACTGAAGCTTTCTTT. It translates to CASSLAGGDHTEAFF.

The rearrangement links TRBV15 to TRBJ2-3, with D unresolved. With 8 bases removed from V and 7 bases from J, the gap between germline ends came to 16 bases. Germline CDR1 and CDR2: LNHNV and YYDKDF (reference sequence). The CDR3 totals 13 residues. The CDR3 is CATGTRINNTQYF. The CDR3 region has the DNA TGTGCCACCGGAACGAGAATTAATAATACGCAGTATTTT. The full variable domain, rest sourced from reference TRBV15 and TRBJ2-3, is DAMVIQNPRYQVTQFGKPVTLSCSQTLNHNVMYWYQQKSSQAPKLLFHYYDKDFNNEADTPDNFQSRRPNTSFCFLDIRSPGLGDTAMYLCATGTRINNTQYFGPGTRLTVL.

This chain links TRBV27 with TRBJ2-5; perhaps TRBD1 as D (6 bases). Germline V gene data show CDR1 as MNHEY and CDR2 as SMNVEV (reference sequence). This CDR3 has 15 amino acids. The V and J ends lost 2 bases and 2 bases respectively, with 12 bases between them. DNA of the CDR3: TGTGCCAGCAGTTTAATAGGACAGCATCAAGAGACCCAGTACTTC. Residues: CASSLIGQHQETQYF.

This chain connects TRBV7-9 to TRBJ2-1; TRBD1 might be the D (5 bases). The end of the DNA aligns better with TRBJ2-7, so the J call may be wrong. The CDR3 is 17 residues long. CDR1 and CDR2 (germline): SEHNR, FQNEAQ (reference sequence). CDR3 residues: CASSSTLGAGIFWEQYF. DNA for the CDR3: TGTGCCAGCAGCTCCACCCTAGGTGCAGGGATCTTCTGGGAGCAGTACTTC.

V is TRBV6-1 and J is TRBJ2-5; TRBD2 matches at 9 bases. The length of the CDR3 is 17 residues. Germline CDR1 is MNHNS and CDR2 is SASEGT. The V and J ends lost 1 base and 4 bases, in that order; junction bases with no gene match: 10. The CDR3 sequence: CASSEGVSGSFPETQYF. Written as DNA, the CDR3 is TGTGCCAGCAGTGAAGGGGTTAGCGGGAGTTTCCCAGAGACCCAGTACTTC.

This chain uses TRBV20-1 with TRBJ2-7, with 9 nucleotides matching TRBD1. The CDR3 is made up of 13 amino acids. With 5 bases clipped from V and 2 bases from J, the junction kept 4 bases outside the gene matches. Germline CDR1 reads DFQATT; CDR2 reads SNEGSKA (reference sequence). In nucleotides, the CDR3 is TGCAGTGCTTGGGGACAGGGTGCCTACGAGCAGTACTTC. This translates into CSAWGQGAYEQYF.

The chain couples TRBV5-5 to TRBJ2-7; D is ambiguous. Germline values: CDR1 SGHKS, CDR2 YYEKEE (reference sequence). Trimming cost V 0 bases and J 7 bases, with 14 bases left between them. The CDR3 has 14 amino acids. CDR3 amino acids: CASSLVAEVGEQYF. The CDR3 bases are TGTGCCAGCAGCTTGGTTGCGGAAGTAGGAGAGCAGTACTTC.

Details on this clonotype: A single base separates this from a much larger clone, so it may be a read error. V is TRBV12-3 or TRBV12-4 and J is TRBJ2-7; TRBD1 matches 8 bases. CDR3 length: 14 residues. The V and J ends lost 5 bases and 7 bases, in that order; junction bases with no gene match: 10. The CDR3 spells CASSVGQGAGEQYF. The CDR3 region has the DNA TGTGCCAGCAGTGTCGGGCAGGGGGCTGGGGAGCAGTACTTC.

The table lists this clonotype with a few counts. The rearrangement joins TRBV29-1 to TRBJ2-1; 8 positions match TRBD2. V was clipped by 4 bases and J by 6 bases; unmatched bases: 5. The germline V gene encodes CDR1 SQVTM and CDR2 ANQGSEA. The CDR3 length is 13 residues. This CDR3 is CSVGVLAGNEQFF. CDR3 nucleotides: TGCAGCGTTGGGGTCCTAGCGGGCAATGAGCAGTTCTTC.

The chain combines TRBV6-6 with TRBJ2-4, with unresolved D. Germline CDR1 is MNHNY and CDR2 is SVGAGI (reference sequence). The CDR3 is made up of 16 amino acids. With 0 bases removed from V and 0 bases from J, the gap between germline ends came to 9 bases. The CDR3 sequence: CASSYSVGLAKNIQYF. The CDR3 DNA follows: TGTGCCAGCAGTTACTCGGTAGGGCTAGCCAAAAACATTCAGTACTTC.

This clonotype was picked up one time. This chain connects TRBV18 to TRBJ2-7; 9 bases agree with TRBD1. Per the germline V gene, CDR1 is KGHSH and CDR2 is LQKENI. The CDR3 extends over 15 amino acids. V dropped 1 base and J dropped 3; count of bases not matched to a gene: 4. For the CDR3, the DNA is TGTGCCAGCTCACCACAACAGGGGGCGAACTACGAGCAGTACTTC. Translation gives CASSPQQGANYEQYF.